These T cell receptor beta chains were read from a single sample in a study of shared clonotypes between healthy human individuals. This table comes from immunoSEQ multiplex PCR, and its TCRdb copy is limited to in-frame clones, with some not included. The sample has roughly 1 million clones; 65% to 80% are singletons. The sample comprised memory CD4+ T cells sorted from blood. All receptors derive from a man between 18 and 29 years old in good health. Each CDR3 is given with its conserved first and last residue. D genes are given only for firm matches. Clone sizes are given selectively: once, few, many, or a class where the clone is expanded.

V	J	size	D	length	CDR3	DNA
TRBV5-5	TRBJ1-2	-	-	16	CASSQEQAGSNYGYTF	TGTGCCAGCAGCCAAGAGCAGGCGGGATCTAACTATGGCTACACCTTC
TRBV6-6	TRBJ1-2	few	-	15	CASSLPGEGNYGYTF	TGTGCCAGCAGCCTCCCGGGGGAGGGAAACTATGGCTACACCTTC
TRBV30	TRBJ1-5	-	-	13	CAFRRDSNQPQHF	TGTGCCTTCCGCCGGGACAGCAATCAGCCCCAGCATTTT
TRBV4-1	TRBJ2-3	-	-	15	CASSLVVRRLDTQYF	TGCGCCAGCAGCCTCGTCGTTCGTAGGCTGGATACGCAGTATTTT
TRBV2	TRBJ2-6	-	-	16	CASGPEAFSGANVLTF	TGTGCCAGCGGACCCGAAGCCTTCTCTGGGGCCAACGTCCTGACTTTC
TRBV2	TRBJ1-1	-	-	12	CASHNWNTEAFF	TGTGCCAGCCATAACTGGAACACTGAAGCTTTCTTT
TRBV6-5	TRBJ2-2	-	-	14	CASTPSGATGELFF	TGTGCCAGCACCCCGTCGGGGGCGACCGGGGAGCTGTTTTTT
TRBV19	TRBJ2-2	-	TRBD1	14	CATLDRTRHGELFF	TGTGCCACCTTGGACAGGACTCGACACGGGGAGCTGTTTTTT
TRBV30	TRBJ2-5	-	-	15	CAWTPTVIGEETQYF	TGTGCCTGGACTCCGACAGTTATCGGGGAAGAGACCCAGTACTTC
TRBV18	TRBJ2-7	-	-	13	CASSGGTEGEQYF	TGTGCCAGCTCAGGAGGGACAGAGGGCGAGCAGTACTTC
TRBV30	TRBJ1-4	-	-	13	CAWSVEINEKLFF	TGTGCCTGGAGTGTAGAGATTAATGAAAAACTGTTTTTT
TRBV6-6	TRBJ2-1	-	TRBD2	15	CASSLAAGGTVEQFF	TGTGCCAGCAGCCTCGCTGCGGGGGGGACGGTTGAGCAGTTCTTC
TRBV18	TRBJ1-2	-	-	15	CASSPESGANYGYTF	TGTGCCAGCTCACCAGAGTCAGGGGCGAATTATGGCTACACCTTC
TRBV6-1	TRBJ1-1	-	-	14	CASSETVLNTEAFF	TGTGCCAGCAGTGAGACAGTTCTGAACACTGAAGCTTTCTTT
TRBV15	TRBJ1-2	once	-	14	CATSNHVGQGSYTF	TGTGCCACCAGCAATCACGTCGGGCAGGGGAGCTACACCTTC
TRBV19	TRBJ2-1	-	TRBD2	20	CASSTSYREWTSGSGNEQFF	TGTGCCAGTAGTACCTCTTACAGGGAGTGGACTAGCGGGAGTGGCAATGAGCAGTTCTTC
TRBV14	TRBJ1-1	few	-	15	CASSQDSGRYTEAFF	TGTGCCAGCAGCCAAGATAGTGGCAGGTACACTGAAGCTTTCTTT
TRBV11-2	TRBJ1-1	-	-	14	CASSGPRMNTEAFF	TGTGCCAGCTCGGGACCGCGTATGAACACTGAAGCTTTCTTT
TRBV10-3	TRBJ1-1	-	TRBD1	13	CATQGGGLTEAFF	TGTGCCACCCAGGGGGGAGGGCTCACTGAAGCTTTCTTT
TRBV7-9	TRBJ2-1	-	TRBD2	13	CASIRGGLDEQFF	TGTGCCAGCATCCGGGGGGGTCTGGATGAGCAGTTCTTC
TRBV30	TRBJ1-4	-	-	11	CGGLSNEKLFF	TGTGGCGGGCTGAGTAATGAAAAACTGTTTTTT
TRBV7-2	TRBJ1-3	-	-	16	CASSLDLRLTGNTIYF	TGTGCCAGCAGCTTAGATCTGCGATTAACTGGAAACACCATATATTTT
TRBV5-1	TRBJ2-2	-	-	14	CASSSGQDTGELFF	TGCGCCAGCAGCTCGGGACAAGACACCGGGGAGCTGTTTTTT
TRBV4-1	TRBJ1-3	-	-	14	CASSQSGLRNTIYF	TGCGCCAGCAGCCAATCCGGACTGAGAAACACCATATATTTT
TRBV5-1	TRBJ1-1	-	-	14	CASGFGGPATEAFF	TGTGCCAGCGGCTTCGGGGGGCCGGCCACTGAAGCTTTCTTT
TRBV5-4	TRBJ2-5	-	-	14	CASSLLGLTETQYF	TGTGCCAGCAGCCTTCTAGGGCTGACGGAGACCCAGTACTTC
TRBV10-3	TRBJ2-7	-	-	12	CAISESAEGRGF	TGTGCCATCAGTGAGTCTGCTGAGGGACGGGGTTTC
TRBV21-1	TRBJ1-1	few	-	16	CASSKGTERMGTEAFF	TGTGCCAGCAGCAAAGGGACAGAACGGATGGGCACTGAAGCTTTCTTT
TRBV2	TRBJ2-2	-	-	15	CASSETQANTGELFF	TGTGCCAGCAGTGAGACGCAGGCGAACACCGGGGAGCTGTTTTTT
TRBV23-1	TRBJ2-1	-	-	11	CASTQSGEQFF	TGCGCCAGCACCCAGTCGGGAGAGCAGTTCTTC
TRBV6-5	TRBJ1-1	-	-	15	CASNGALGRNTEAFF	TGTGCCAGTAACGGGGCCCTCGGACGAAACACTGAAGCTTTCTTT
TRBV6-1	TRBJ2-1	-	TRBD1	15	CASEGWDRERNEQFF	TGTGCCAGTGAGGGCTGGGACAGGGAAAGAAATGAGCAGTTCTTC
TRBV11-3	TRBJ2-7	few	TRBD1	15	CASSYRQGEVVEQYF	TGTGCCAGCAGTTATCGACAGGGTGAAGTGGTCGAGCAGTACTTC
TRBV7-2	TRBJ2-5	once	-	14	CASTLGGAQETQYF	TGTGCCAGCACCCTGGGAGGCGCCCAAGAGACCCAGTACTTC
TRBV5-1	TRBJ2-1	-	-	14	CASSLETGGDRQFF	TGCGCCAGCAGCTTGGAAACAGGGGGGGATCGGCAGTTCTTC
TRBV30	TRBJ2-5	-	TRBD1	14	CAWSAQGAGETQYF	TGTGCCTGGAGCGCTCAGGGGGCGGGAGAGACCCAGTACTTC
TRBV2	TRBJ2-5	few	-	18	CASSEGDVGHGGSETQYF	TGTGCCAGCAGTGAAGGGGACGTAGGCCATGGGGGCAGCGAGACCCAGTACTTC
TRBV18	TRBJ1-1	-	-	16	CASSPGTGGLNTEAFF	TGTGCCAGCTCACCTGGGACCGGGGGGCTGAACACTGAAGCTTTCTTT
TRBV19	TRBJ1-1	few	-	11	CASRRNIEAFF	TGTGCCAGTAGGCGCAACATTGAAGCTTTCTTT
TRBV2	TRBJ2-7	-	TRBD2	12	CASTPGRSEQYF	TGTGCCAGCACCCCCGGGAGGTCCGAGCAGTACTTC
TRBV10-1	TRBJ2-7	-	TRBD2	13	CAGVSGAWFSKYF	TGCGCCGGAGTTAGCGGGGCATGGTTTAGTAAGTACTTC